This TCR beta chain was captured by sequencing in a study of PD-1 blockade in mismatch repair-deficient tumors (TCRdb year 2017). In the study overall: Between September 2013 and 2016, the trial enrolled around 91 consecutive patients with over nine mismatch repair-deficient cancer types, every one of whom had been previously treated and was progressing. Tumor-associated T cell clones in the peripheral blood of patients responding to PD-1 blockade were tracked using deep sequencing of TCR CDR3 regions. Overall study results and their limits: After pembrolizumab, tumor-resident clones, which were often undetectable in blood before treatment, expanded rapidly and then contracted, generally ahead of radiologic responses.

For this clone: What antigen it recognizes has not been identified. Base qualities are missing; no much larger clone stands one base away.

The CDR3, cysteine through phenylalanine, is 14 amino acids long. The kept DNA is CDR3 alone, 42 bases in frame from the first base. V is cut back by 2 bases and J by 10 bases, with 9 bases in the junction unmatched. The germline V gene (reference sequence) sets CDR1 to MNHEY and CDR2 to SMNVEV. Libraries were built with the immunoSEQ multiplex PCR assay. TCRdb obtained this table from immuneACCESS and retained in-frame rearrangements with V and J assigned. These tables miss some clones; where compared with another copy, unresolved V genes account for less than half of the shortfall, and the remainder is unexplained. This sample has 15,000 to 20,000 clones in its table, and roughly 84% of those were observed once. Roughly 1.7% of the sample lies in the top ten. Mismatch repair deficiency in every enrolled patient was established by polymerase chain reaction or immunohistochemistry. TCR sequencing was carried out for three patients who responded to pembrolizumab therapy. The phase II trial prospectively tested pembrolizumab PD-1 blockade in advanced mismatch repair-deficient cancers regardless of tissue of origin. Peripheral blood T cell samples were collected serially, before PD-1 blockade began and at several time points afterward. Blood sampling times were reported as weeks after the first pembrolizumab dose.

The specimen comprised PBMCs, sampled less than 25 weeks after starting pembrolizumab. The chain couples TRBV27 to TRBJ1-2, with 8 bases in between that match TRBD1. The TCR comes from an adult with mismatch repair-deficient cancer. CDR3 reads: CASSLHLGQGAYTF. The DNA sequence is TGTGCCAGCAGTTTACATTTAGGACAGGGTGCCTACACCTTC.